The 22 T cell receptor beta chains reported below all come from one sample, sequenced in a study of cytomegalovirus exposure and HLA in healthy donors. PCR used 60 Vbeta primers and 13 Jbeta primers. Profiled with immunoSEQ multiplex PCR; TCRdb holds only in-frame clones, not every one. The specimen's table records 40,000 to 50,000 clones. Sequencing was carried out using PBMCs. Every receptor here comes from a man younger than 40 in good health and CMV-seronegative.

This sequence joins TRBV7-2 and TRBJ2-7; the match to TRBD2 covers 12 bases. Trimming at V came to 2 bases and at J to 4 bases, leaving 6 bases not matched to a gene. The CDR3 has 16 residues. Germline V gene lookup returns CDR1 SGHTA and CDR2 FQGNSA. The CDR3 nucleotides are TGTGCCAGCAGCTTATCGGCGACTAGCGGGAGTTACGAGCAGTACTTC. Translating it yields CASSLSATSGSYEQYF.

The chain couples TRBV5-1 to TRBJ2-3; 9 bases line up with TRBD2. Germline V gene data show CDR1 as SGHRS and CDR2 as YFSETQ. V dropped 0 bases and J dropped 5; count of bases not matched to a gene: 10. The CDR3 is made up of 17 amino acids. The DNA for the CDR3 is TGCGCCAGCAGCTTGGGGCTAGCGGGACCCGGGGTAGATACGCAGTATTTT. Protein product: CASSLGLAGPGVDTQYF.

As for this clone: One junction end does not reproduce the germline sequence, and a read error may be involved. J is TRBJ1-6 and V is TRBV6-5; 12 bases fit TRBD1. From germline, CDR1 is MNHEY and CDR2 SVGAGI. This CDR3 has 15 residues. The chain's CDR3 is CASSPTRDRGLPFYF. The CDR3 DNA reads TGTGCCAGCAGCCCGACCCGGGACAGGGGGCTCCCCTTCTACTTT.

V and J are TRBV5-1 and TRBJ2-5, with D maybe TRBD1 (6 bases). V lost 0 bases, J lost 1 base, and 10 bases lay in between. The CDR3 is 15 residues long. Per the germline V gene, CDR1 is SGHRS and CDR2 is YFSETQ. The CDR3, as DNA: TGCGCCAGCAGCTTGGAAGGACAGCTCCAAGAGACCCAGTACTTC. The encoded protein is CASSLEGQLQETQYF.

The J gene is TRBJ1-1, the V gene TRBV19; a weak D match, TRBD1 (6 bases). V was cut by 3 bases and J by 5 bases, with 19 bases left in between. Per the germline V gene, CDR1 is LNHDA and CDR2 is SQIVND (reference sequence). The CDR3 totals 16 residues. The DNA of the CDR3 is TGTGCCAGTAGTATCCGGGGGGGCTACCGGGATACTGAAGCTTTCTTT. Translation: CASSIRGGYRDTEAFF.

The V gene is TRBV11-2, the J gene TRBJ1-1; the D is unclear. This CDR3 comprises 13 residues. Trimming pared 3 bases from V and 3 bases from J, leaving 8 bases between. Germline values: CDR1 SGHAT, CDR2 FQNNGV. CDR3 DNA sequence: TGTGCCAGCAGCTTCGCCACTGACACTGAAGCTTTCTTT. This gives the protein CASSFATDTEAFF.

The DNA of the CDR3 is TGTGCCTGGAGTGTTAGGGCGGGAGTGGTGGGAGAGACCCAGTACTTC. The encoded protein is CAWSVRAGVVGETQYF. The chain recombines TRBV30 with TRBJ2-5; 7 bases fit TRBD2. The CDR3 totals 16 residues. With 0 bases clipped from V and 4 bases from J, the junction kept 11 bases outside the gene matches. Germline CDR1 reads GTSNPN; CDR2 reads SVGIG (reference sequence).

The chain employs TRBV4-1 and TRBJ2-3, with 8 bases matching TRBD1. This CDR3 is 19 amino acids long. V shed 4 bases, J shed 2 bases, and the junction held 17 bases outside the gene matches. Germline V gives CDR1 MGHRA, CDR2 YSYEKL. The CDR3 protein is CASSLRTGPLQTLTDTQYF. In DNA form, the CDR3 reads TGCGCCAGCAGCCTTCGGACAGGGCCCCTCCAGACCCTCACAGATACGCAGTATTTT.

The CDR3 sequence is CASSQTGDQGNIQYF. For the CDR3, the DNA is TGTGCCAGCAGCCAGACAGGGGACCAAGGAAACATTCAGTACTTC. V is TRBV9 and J is TRBJ2-4; 8 nucleotides line up with TRBD1. With 4 bases clipped from V and 6 bases from J, the junction kept 9 bases outside the gene matches. CDR1 and CDR2 (germline): SGDLS, YYNGEE. The CDR3 extends over 15 amino acids.

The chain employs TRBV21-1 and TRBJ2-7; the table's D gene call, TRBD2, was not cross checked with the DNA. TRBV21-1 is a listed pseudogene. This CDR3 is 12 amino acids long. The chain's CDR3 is CASGRACGDRYF. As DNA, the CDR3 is TGTGCCAGCGGAAGGGCATGCGGGGACCGGTACTTC.

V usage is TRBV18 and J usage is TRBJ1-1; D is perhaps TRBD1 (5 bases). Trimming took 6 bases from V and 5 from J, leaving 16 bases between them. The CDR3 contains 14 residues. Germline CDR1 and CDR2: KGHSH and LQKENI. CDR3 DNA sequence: TGTGCCAGCTCCACCGCGCGGGGGAGGACTGAAGCTTTCTTT. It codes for CASSTARGRTEAFF.

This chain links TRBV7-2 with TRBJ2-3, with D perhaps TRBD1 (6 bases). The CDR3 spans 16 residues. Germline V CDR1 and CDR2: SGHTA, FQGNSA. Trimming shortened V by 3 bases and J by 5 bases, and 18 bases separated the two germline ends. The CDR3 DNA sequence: TGTGCCAGCAGCTTTCTACAGGGCGCCACGGGAGATACGCAGTATTTT. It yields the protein CASSFLQGATGDTQYF.

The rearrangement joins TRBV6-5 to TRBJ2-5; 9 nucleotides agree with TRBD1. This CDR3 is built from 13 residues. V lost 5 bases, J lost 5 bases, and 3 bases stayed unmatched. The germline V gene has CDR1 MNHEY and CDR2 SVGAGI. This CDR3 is CASSGTGPETQYF. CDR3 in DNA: TGTGCCAGCAGTGGGACAGGGCCCGAGACCCAGTACTTC.

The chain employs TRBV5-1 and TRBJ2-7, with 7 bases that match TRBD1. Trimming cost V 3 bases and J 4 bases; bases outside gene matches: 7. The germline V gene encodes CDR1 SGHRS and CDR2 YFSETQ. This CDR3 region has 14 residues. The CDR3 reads CASSSRQGGYEQYF. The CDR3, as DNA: TGCGCCAGCAGCTCCCGACAGGGTGGTTACGAGCAGTACTTC.

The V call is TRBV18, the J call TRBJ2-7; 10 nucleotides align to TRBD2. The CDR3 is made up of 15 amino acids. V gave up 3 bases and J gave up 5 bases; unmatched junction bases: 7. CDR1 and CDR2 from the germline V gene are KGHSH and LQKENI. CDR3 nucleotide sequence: TGTGCCAGCTCACCCTCGCTAGCGGGAGATAACGAGCAGTACTTC. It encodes CASSPSLAGDNEQYF.

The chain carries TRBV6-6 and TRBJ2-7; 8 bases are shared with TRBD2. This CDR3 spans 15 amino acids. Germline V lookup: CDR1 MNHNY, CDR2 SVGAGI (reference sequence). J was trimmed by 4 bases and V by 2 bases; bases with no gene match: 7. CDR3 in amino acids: CASSYAGGGGYEQYF. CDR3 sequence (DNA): TGTGCCAGCAGTTACGCGGGAGGAGGTGGATACGAGCAGTACTTC.

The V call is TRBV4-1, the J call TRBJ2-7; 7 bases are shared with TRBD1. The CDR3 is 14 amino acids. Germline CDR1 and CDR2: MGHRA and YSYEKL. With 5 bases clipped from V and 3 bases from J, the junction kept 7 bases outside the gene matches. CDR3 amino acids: CASSAEQGVYEQYF. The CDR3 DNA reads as TGCGCCAGCAGCGCTGAGCAGGGGGTCTACGAGCAGTACTTC.

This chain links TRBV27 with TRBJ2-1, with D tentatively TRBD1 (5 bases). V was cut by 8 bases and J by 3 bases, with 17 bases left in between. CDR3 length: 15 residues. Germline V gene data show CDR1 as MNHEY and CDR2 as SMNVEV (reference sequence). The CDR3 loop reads CASHTLDSLYNEQFF. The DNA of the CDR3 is TGTGCCAGCCATACCCTTGACAGCCTCTACAATGAGCAGTTCTTC.

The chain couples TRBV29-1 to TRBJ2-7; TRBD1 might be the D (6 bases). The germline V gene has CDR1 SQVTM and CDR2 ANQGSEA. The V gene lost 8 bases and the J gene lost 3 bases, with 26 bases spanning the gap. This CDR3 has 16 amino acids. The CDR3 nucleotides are TGCAGCACCGATGCCTCCCGACCAGGGGAATACTACGAGCAGTACTTC. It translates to CSTDASRPGEYYEQYF.

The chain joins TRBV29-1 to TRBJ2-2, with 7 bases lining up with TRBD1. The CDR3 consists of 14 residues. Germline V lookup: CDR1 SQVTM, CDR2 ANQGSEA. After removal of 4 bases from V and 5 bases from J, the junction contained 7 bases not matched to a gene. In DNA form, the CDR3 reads TGCAGCGTTGGACCGGGACAGACAACCGGGGAGCTGTTTTTT. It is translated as CSVGPGQTTGELFF.

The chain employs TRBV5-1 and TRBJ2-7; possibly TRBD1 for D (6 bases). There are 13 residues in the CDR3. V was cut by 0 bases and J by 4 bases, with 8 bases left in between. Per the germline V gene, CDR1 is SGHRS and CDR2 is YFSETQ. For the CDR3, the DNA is TGCGCCAGCAGCTTGGCGACAGGTTACGAGCAGTACTTC. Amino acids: CASSLATGYEQYF.

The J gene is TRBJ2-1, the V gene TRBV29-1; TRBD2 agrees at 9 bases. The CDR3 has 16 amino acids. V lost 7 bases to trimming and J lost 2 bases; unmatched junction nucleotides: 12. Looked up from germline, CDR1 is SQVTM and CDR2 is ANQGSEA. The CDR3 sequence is CSAQRETSGPYNEQFF. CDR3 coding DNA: TGCAGCGCCCAAAGGGAAACTAGCGGGCCCTACAATGAGCAGTTCTTC.